This TCR beta chain was retrieved from a study of response to subunit inactivated influenza vaccine. The study, taken as a whole, reports: Seasonal influenza vaccination, on each occasion, was suggested by the authors to recruit few new T cells.

V lost 3 bases and J lost 5; bases outside the gene matches: 4. CDR3 length: 14 amino acids. This clonotype was seen more than once but under ten times. The antigen remains undetermined. TCRdb reanalysed the RT-PCR reads using MiXCR and keeps one entry per CDR3 protein. The sample includes under 500,000 distinct CDR3 sequences, 11% of them seen just once. The TCR sequence derives from a man aged 50 to 60 who received an inactivated influenza vaccine. Material: PBMCs from blood, obtained about 40 days after vaccination. The chain employs TRBV12-3 or TRBV12-4 and TRBJ2-1; 7 bases match TRBD2. CDR3 in amino acids: CASSLLAANNEQFF. DNA of the CDR3: TGTGCCAGCAGTTTGCTAGCGGCAAACAATGAGCAGTTCTTC.